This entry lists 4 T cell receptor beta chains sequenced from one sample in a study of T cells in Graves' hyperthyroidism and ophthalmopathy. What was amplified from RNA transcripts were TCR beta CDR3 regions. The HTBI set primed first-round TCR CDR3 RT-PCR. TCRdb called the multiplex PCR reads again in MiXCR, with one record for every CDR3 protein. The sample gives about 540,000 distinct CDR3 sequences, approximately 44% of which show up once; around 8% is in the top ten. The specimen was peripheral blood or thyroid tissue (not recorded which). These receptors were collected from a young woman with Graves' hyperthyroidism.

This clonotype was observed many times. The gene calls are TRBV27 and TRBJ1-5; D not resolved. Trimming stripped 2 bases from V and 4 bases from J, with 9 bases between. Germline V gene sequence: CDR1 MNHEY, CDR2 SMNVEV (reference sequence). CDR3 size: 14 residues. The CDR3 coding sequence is TGTGCCAGCAGTTTAGGGCAGACTAATCAGCCCCAGCATTTT. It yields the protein CASSLGQTNQPQHF.

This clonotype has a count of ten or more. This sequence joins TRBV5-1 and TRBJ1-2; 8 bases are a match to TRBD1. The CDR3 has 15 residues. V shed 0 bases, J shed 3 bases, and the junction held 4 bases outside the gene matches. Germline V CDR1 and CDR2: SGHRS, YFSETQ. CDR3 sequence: CASSLAPGQDYGYTF. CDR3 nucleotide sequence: TGCGCCAGCAGCTTGGCCCCGGGACAGGACTATGGCTACACCTTC.

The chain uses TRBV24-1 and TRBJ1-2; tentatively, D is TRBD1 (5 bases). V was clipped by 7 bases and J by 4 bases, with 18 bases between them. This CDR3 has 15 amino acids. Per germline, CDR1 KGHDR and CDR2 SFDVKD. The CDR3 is CATRANTGTIYGYTF. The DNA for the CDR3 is TGTGCCACCAGAGCGAACACCGGGACCATCTATGGCTACACCTTC.

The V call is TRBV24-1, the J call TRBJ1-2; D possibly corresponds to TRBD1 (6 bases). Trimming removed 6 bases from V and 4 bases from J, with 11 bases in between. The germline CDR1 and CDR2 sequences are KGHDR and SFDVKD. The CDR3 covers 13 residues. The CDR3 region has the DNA TGTGCCACCAGTCTCGGACAGAGCTATGGCTACACCTTC. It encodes CATSLGQSYGYTF.